This T cell receptor beta chain was obtained from a study of T cell repertoires in cytomegalovirus infection. Study-level findings and limits: HLA-C-restricted CMV clonotypes gave the most frequent clonotype in two of eight donors.

V lost 6 bases and J 7 bases, leaving 31 bases between the germline ends. Germline V lookup: CDR1 SNHLY, CDR2 FYNNEI. The CDR3 runs 18 residues. This clonotype turned up a few times. What it binds is not known. TCRdb re-called the reads with MiXCR, one entry per CDR3 protein. In the table there are hundreds of thousands of distinct CDR3 sequences, 24% of which are singletons. Sequencing was done on a sample of CD8+ T cells from PBMCs. The J gene is TRBJ2-7, the V gene TRBV2; D perhaps matches TRBD2 (5 bases). This TCR was recovered from a human donor in good health (CMV status not recorded). Some clones in this sample may be carry-over from other donors' samples. CDR3 sequence (DNA): TGTGCCAGCAGCCACTCGACGGCTCCATGGGAGTTGGTGAGAGAGCAGTACTTC. As protein: CASSHSTAPWELVREQYF.